This TCR beta chain was found in a study of shared clonotypes between healthy human individuals. In the study overall: A donor's plate count was three for CD4 naive and three for CD4 memory; CD8 naive had two and CD8 memory one.

In the CD4+ fraction, cells were divided into CD45RA+ naive and CD45RA-negative memory subsets. This table comes from immunoSEQ multiplex PCR, and its TCRdb copy is limited to in-frame clones, with some not included. This table holds 2.3 million or so clones, more than 85% found once. J gave up 2 bases and V 0 bases, and 1 base lay outside the gene matches. This CDR3 contains 16 residues. The germline gives CDR1 SGHRS, CDR2 YFSETQ. The sequence was collected from a man between 18 and 35 years old in good health. Some clones in this sample may be carry-over from other donors' samples. Material for sequencing was naive CD4+ T cells from PBMCs. Subset given: CD45RA+ positively selected. The V gene is TRBV5-1, the J gene TRBJ2-1, with 11 positions matching TRBD2. This CDR3 is CASSLGGLAAYNEQFF. The CDR3 DNA reads as TGCGCCAGCAGCTTGGGGGGACTAGCGGCCTACAATGAGCAGTTCTTC.